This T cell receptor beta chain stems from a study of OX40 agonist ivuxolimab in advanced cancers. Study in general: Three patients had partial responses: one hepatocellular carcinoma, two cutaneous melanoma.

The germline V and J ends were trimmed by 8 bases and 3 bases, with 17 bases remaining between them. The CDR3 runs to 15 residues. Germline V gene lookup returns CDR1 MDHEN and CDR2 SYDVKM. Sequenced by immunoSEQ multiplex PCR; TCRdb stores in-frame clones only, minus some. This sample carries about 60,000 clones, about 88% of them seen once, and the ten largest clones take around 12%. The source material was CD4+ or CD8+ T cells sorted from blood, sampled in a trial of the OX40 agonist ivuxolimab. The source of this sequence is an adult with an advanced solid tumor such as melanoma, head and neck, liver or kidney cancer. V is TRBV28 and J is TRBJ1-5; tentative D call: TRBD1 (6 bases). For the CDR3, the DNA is TGTGCCAGCGACACCGGGGGGGCTTTCAATCAGCCCCAGCATTTT. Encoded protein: CASDTGGAFNQPQHF.